This is a list of T cell receptor beta chains from one sample in a study of cytomegalovirus exposure and HLA in healthy donors. The table came from immunoSEQ multiplex PCR; TCRdb's copy has only in-frame clones and leaves some out. This sample has about 69,000 clones; 65% to 75% occur once, and the top ten carry more than 9.5%. The sequenced material came from PBMCs. The source is a woman aged 55-69 years in good health and CMV-seropositive. CDR3s include the opening cysteine and the closing phenylalanine or tryptophan. D genes are given only for firm matches.

j_call | v_call | d_call | cdr3_nt | cdr3_aa
TRBJ2-7 | TRBV7-9 | - | TGTGCCAGCAGCTTAGAGACAGGGAGGAACGAGCAGTACTTC | CASSLETGRNEQYF
TRBJ1-5 | TRBV30 | - | TGTGCCTGGAGTGTACCTGGGGGGATAAGGCCCCAGCATTTT | CAWSVPGGIRPQHF
TRBJ2-2 | TRBV11-2 | - | TGTGCCAGCAGCTTACATCGGACCGGGGAGCTGTTTTTT | CASSLHRTGELFF
TRBJ1-2 | TRBV5-3 | - | TGTGCCAGAACCCTGGCCATTCCCGAGAGGGATAACTATGGCTACACCTTC | CARTLAIPERDNYGYTF
TRBJ2-1 | TRBV11-2 | - | TGTGCCAGCAGCTTAACTGTGGCCTACAATGAGCAGTTCTTC | CASSLTVAYNEQFF
TRBJ2-1 | TRBV4-1 | TRBD2 | TGCGCCAGCAGCCACCTAGCGGAGTCCTACAATGAGCAGTTCTTC | CASSHLAESYNEQFF
TRBJ1-2 | TRBV18 | - | TGTGCCAGCTCACAACAGGGCGACTATGGCTACACCTTC | CASSQQGDYGYTF
TRBJ1-2 | TRBV27 | - | TGTGCCAGCAGTTACCGCCAGAACTATGGCTACACCTTC | CASSYRQNYGYTF
TRBJ1-2 | TRBV6-1 | TRBD1 | TGTGCCAGCAGTGAAGGGACAGGGGGTGGCTACACCTTC | CASSEGTGGGYTF
TRBJ1-5 | TRBV30 | - | TGTGCCTGGAGTCGACAGCGCAATCAGCCCCAGCATTTT | CAWSRQRNQPQHF